The 8 T cell receptor beta chains in this list originate from one sample, sequenced in a study of blood T cells in healthy people across ages. It was with a sample-barcoded 5' primer and a J-beta primer mix that a second PCR of about 7 to 12 cycles was run. MiXCR, run by TCRdb on the 5' RACE reads, gives a single entry per CDR3 protein. The sample yields around 800,000 distinct CDR3 sequences, roughly 24% seen once. These sequences were also reported in another study, on T cells of mothers and their children.

What was sequenced was blood. These TCRs come from a boy between 5 and 17 years old in good health.

This sequence joins TRBV6-5 and TRBJ2-1, with 7 bases matching TRBD2. Losses at the gene ends were 6 bases for V and 9 bases for J; bases not matched to a gene: 8. The germline CDR1 and CDR2 sequences are MNHEY and SVGAGI. CDR3 size: 13 residues. In nucleotides, the CDR3 is TGTGCCAGCAGCTTCTTACTAGCGACTGAGCAGTTCTTC. It codes for CASSFLLATEQFF.

This clonotype has a handful of counts. This sequence joins TRBV5-1 and TRBJ2-5, with D unresolved. Deletions cut 0 bases from V and 4 bases from J, with 16 bases between. Germline loops: CDR1 SGHRS, CDR2 YFSETQ. This CDR3 is built from 16 residues. The chain's CDR3 is CASSLAIQALAETQYF. In nucleotides, the CDR3 is TGCGCCAGCAGCTTGGCCATTCAGGCTTTGGCAGAGACCCAGTACTTC.

The chain joins TRBV7-3 to TRBJ2-5; 11 nucleotides agree with TRBD2. Per germline, CDR1 SGHTA and CDR2 FQGTGA. Trimming removed 2 bases from V and 3 bases from J; junction bases left unmatched: 5. CDR3 length: 16 residues. CDR3 loop: CASSLLASGGKETQYF. CDR3 bases: TGTGCCAGCAGCTTATTGGCTAGCGGGGGGAAAGAGACCCAGTACTTC.

This clonotype has only a few counts. The J gene is TRBJ2-1, the V gene TRBV19; TRBD2 agrees at 10 bases. Germline CDR1 reads LNHDA; CDR2 reads SQIVND (reference sequence). The CDR3 runs 16 residues. J was trimmed by 4 bases and V by 4 bases; bases with no gene match: 7. CDR3 residues: CASSTQTSGSYNEQFF. The CDR3 bases are TGTGCCAGTAGTACCCAGACTAGCGGGTCATACAATGAGCAGTTCTTC.

This clonotype was detected only a few times. This sequence joins TRBV7-6 and TRBJ1-1; D gene unclear. Per the germline V gene, CDR1 is SGHVS and CDR2 is FNYEAQ. The CDR3 is 14 residues long. Trimming took off 1 base at V and 1 base at J, with 7 bases between the two ends. The chain's CDR3 is CASSLVEGNTEAFF. The CDR3 DNA reads as TGTGCCAGCAGCTTAGTGGAGGGGAACACTGAAGCTTTCTTT.

The chain has TRBV24-1 and TRBJ2-3; TRBD1 matches 8 bases. J was trimmed by 13 bases and V by 4 bases; bases with no gene match: 6. Germline V gene lookup returns CDR1 KGHDR and CDR2 SFDVKD. This CDR3 has 12 residues. This CDR3 reads CATSERTGKEYF. The DNA of the CDR3 is TGTGCCACCAGTGAGCGGACAGGGAAGGAGTATTTT.

The rearrangement links TRBV6-2 or TRBV6-3 to TRBJ2-3, with 11 bases that match TRBD2. In germline, CDR1 is MNHEY, CDR2 SVGEGT. Trimming at V came to 10 bases and at J to 1 base, leaving 4 bases not matched to a gene. CDR3 size: 14 residues. Written as DNA, the CDR3 is TGTGCCATAGCGGGGGGGCGAGGCACAGATACGCAGTATTTT. Translated: CAIAGGRGTDTQYF.

This clonotype turned up a few times. At one end the junction does not follow the germline gene, possibly because of a read error. V is TRBV28 and J is TRBJ2-7; TRBD1 agrees at 12 bases. The CDR3 contains 20 residues. Germline CDR1 and CDR2: MDHEN and SYDVKM. Here the CDR3 DNA reads TGTGCCCGCAGTTTCCCAACCGTCCCGGGACAGGGGGCGGGCATATACGAGCAGTACTTC. Encoded protein: CARSFPTVPGQGAGIYEQYF.